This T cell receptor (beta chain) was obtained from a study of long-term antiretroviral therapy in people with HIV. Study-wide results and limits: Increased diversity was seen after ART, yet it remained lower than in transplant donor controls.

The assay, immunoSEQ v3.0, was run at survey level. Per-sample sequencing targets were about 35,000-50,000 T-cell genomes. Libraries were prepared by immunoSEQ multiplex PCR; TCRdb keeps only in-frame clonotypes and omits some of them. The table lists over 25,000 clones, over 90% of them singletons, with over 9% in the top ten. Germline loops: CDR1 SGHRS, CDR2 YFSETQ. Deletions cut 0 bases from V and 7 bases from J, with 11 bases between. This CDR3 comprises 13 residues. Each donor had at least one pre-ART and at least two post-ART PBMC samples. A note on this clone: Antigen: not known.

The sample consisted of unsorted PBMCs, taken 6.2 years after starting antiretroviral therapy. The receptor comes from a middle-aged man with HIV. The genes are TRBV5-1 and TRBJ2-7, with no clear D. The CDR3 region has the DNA TGCGCCAGCAGCTTGGAAGACGCCTTAGAGCAGTACTTC. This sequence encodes CASSLEDALEQYF.